This TCR beta chain emerged from a study of CD8 T cells in Susac syndrome. Random hexamers primed reverse transcription of about 0.5 to 1 ug RNA. TCRdb called the immunoSEQ multiplex PCR reads again in MiXCR, with one record for every CDR3 protein. The data show about 180,000 distinct CDR3 sequences, with over 85% seen just once and around 0.097% held by the top ten. The germline V and J ends were trimmed by 1 base and 0 bases, with 7 bases remaining between them. Per germline, CDR1 LGHDT and CDR2 YNNKEL (reference sequence). The CDR3 is made up of 15 amino acids. The specimen sequenced was CD4+ T cells from PBMCs. V is TRBV3-1 and J is TRBJ1-3, with D hard to call. This receptor was obtained from a human donor with multiple sclerosis. The chain's CDR3 is CASSQGVVSGNTIYF. The CDR3 DNA is TGTGCCAGCAGCCAAGGAGTGGTCTCTGGAAACACCATATATTTT.